This T cell receptor beta chain was profiled in a study of T cells in Graves' hyperthyroidism and ophthalmopathy. General observations from the study: Ophthalmopathy got predicted by the model a median around 6.8 months before its onset. Ophthalmopathy was distinguished from stable hyperthyroidism by 13 V-J signatures. The blood repertoire included most of the expanded thyroid clonotypes above 0.001.

RNA transcripts yielded amplified TCR beta CDR3 regions. TCR CDR3 regions were first amplified by RT-PCR with HTBI primers. TCRdb called the multiplex PCR reads again in MiXCR, with one record for every CDR3 protein. Among a few hundred thousand distinct CDR3 sequences listed, roughly a fifth were seen once. Out of over 9 ml of fresh peripheral blood came the PBMCs. To note about this clonotype: Its antigen is undetermined.

The V end was cut by 6 bases, the J end by 8 bases, with 20 bases between. The length of the CDR3 is 14 residues. The germline CDR1 and CDR2 sequences are DFQATT and SNEGSKA (reference sequence). J is TRBJ2-1 and V is TRBV20-1, with D perhaps matching TRBD1 (6 bases). The sequence derives from a woman between 50 and 59 years old with Graves' hyperthyroidism. The sequencing sample was made of blood. The CDR3 nucleotides are TGCAGTGCCAGCGTAACAGGGATAGTCGATGAGCAGTTCTTC. Its translation: CSASVTGIVDEQFF.